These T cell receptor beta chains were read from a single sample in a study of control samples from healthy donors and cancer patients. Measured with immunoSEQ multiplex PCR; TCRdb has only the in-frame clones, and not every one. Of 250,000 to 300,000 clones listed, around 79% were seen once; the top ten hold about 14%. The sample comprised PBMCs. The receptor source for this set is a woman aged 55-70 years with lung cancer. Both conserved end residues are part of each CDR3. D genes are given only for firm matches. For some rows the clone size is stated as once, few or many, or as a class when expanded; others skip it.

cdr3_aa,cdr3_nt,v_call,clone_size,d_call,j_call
CASWAGVAKNIQYF,TGTGCCAGCTGGGCGGGGGTAGCCAAAAACATTCAGTACTTC,TRBV28,NA,TRBD2,TRBJ2-4
CASSETGIEGYGYTF,TGTGCCAGCAGCGAGACAGGGATCGAAGGCTATGGCTACACCTTC,TRBV5-5,NA,TRBD1,TRBJ1-2
CASTVGLAVYNEQFF,TGTGCCAGCACCGTCGGACTAGCGGTCTACAATGAGCAGTTCTTC,TRBV6-6,NA,TRBD2,TRBJ2-1
CASSLEAGTYEQYF,TGTGCCAGCAGCTTAGAGGCAGGGACCTACGAGCAGTACTTC,TRBV7-9,NA,NA,TRBJ2-7
CASSDGFSGAFF,TGCGCCAGCAGTGACGGGTTCTCTGGAGCTTTCTTT,TRBV10-1,few,NA,TRBJ1-1
CASSLSQGRQPQHF,TGTGCCAGCAGTTTATCACAGGGGAGACAGCCCCAGCATTTT,TRBV27,NA,TRBD1,TRBJ1-5
CASSRTGYGNTIYF,TGCGCCAGCAGTAGGACAGGCTACGGAAACACCATATATTTT,TRBV10-2,NA,TRBD1,TRBJ1-3
CASSLGLAGTGELFF,TGTGCCAGCAGCTTAGGTCTAGCGGGCACCGGGGAGCTGTTTTTT,TRBV7-2,NA,TRBD2,TRBJ2-2
CASSSQDRGANVLTF,TGTGCCAGCAGTTCACAGGATCGTGGGGCCAACGTCCTGACTTTC,TRBV6-5,NA,NA,TRBJ2-6
CASSLDPALEQYF,TGTGCCAGCAGCTTAGATCCGGCTCTCGAGCAGTACTTC,TRBV11-3,NA,NA,TRBJ2-7
CASSRNQGAEETQYF,TGTGCCAGCAGCAGGAACCAGGGGGCTGAAGAGACCCAGTACTTC,TRBV11-1,NA,TRBD1,TRBJ2-5
CATSRRGGNYNEQFF,TGTGCCACCAGCCGGCGAGGCGGGAATTACAATGAGCAGTTCTTC,TRBV15,NA,NA,TRBJ2-1
CASTLASSSYNEQFF,TGCGCCAGCACCCTAGCGTCGAGCTCCTACAATGAGCAGTTCTTC,TRBV5-1,NA,NA,TRBJ2-1
CASSSSSGANVLTF,TGTGCCAGCAGCTCCAGCTCTGGGGCCAACGTCCTGACTTTC,TRBV3-1/TRBV3-2,NA,NA,TRBJ2-6
CASSGAQGREAFF,TGTGCCAGCAGCGGAGCACAGGGACGTGAAGCTTTCTTT,TRBV11-2,NA,NA,TRBJ1-1
CASSQETGGGRGGYTF,TGTGCCAGCAGCCAAGAGACAGGGGGTGGAAGGGGTGGCTACACCTTC,TRBV4-2,NA,TRBD1,TRBJ1-2
CASSLLARETQYF,TGCGCCAGCAGCTTACTAGCGAGGGAGACCCAGTACTTC,TRBV5-1,once,TRBD2,TRBJ2-5
CAESRPVNTEAFF,TGTGCAGAAAGCAGGCCGGTGAACACTGAAGCTTTCTTT,TRBV30,NA,NA,TRBJ1-1
CASGCPRGGNQPQHF,TGTGCCAGTGGGTGTCCCAGGGGGGGAAATCAGCCCCAGCATTTT,TRBV19,NA,TRBD1,TRBJ1-5
CASSLRSEPYGYTF,TGTGCCAGCAGCTTGAGGTCGGAACCCTATGGCTACACCTTC,TRBV5-4,NA,NA,TRBJ1-2
CASSQDNSDEQYF,TGTGCCAGCAGCCAGGATAACTCGGACGAGCAGTACTTC,TRBV14,NA,NA,TRBJ2-7
CASSASGTASQPQHF,TGTGCCAGCAGCGCATCCGGGACAGCTAGCCAGCCCCAGCATTTT,TRBV6-6,NA,TRBD1,TRBJ1-5
CASSLMEGGEQYF,TGTGCCAGCAGCTTGATGGAGGGTGGGGAGCAGTACTTC,TRBV5-4,NA,NA,TRBJ2-7
CASSLRTLPSQFF,TGTGCCAGCAGTTTAAGGACCCTTCCCTCGCAGTTCTTC,TRBV12-3/TRBV12-4,NA,NA,TRBJ2-1
CASRTSGSQETQYF,TGTGCCAGCAGGACTAGCGGGTCCCAAGAGACCCAGTACTTC,TRBV3-1/TRBV3-2,NA,TRBD2,TRBJ2-5
CASSLQLGQLNEKLFF,TGTGCCAGCAGTTTGCAATTGGGACAGTTAAATGAAAAACTGTTTTTT,TRBV28,NA,TRBD1,TRBJ1-4
CASSLSGVSNQPQHF,TGTGCCAGCAGCTTGTCAGGGGTTAGCAATCAGCCCCAGCATTTT,TRBV5-8,NA,NA,TRBJ1-5
CASSVDPGGVDTEAFF,TGTGCCAGCAGCGTAGATCCAGGCGGCGTGGACACTGAAGCTTTCTTT,TRBV9,NA,NA,TRBJ1-1
CASSKTALEEKLFF,TGTGCCAGCAGTAAGACAGCCCTTGAAGAAAAACTGTTTTTT,TRBV28,NA,NA,TRBJ1-4
CASSSFGGNEQYF,TGTGCCAGCAGTTCCTTCGGAGGGAACGAGCAGTACTTC,TRBV6-5,once,NA,TRBJ2-7
CASSPRPTEKLFF,TGCGCCAGCAGCCCCCGCCCGACTGAAAAACTGTTTTTT,TRBV5-1,NA,NA,TRBJ1-4
CASRFGGDRGYTF,TGTGCCAGCAGATTCGGGGGAGATCGGGGCTACACCTTC,TRBV6-5,NA,NA,TRBJ1-2
CASSSSFSISYNEQFF,TGTGCCAGCAGCTCTTCATTCTCCATTTCCTACAATGAGCAGTTCTTC,TRBV7-8,few,NA,TRBJ2-1
CASGLQGHGYTF,TGTGCCAGCGGACTACAGGGCCATGGCTACACCTTC,TRBV2,NA,NA,TRBJ1-2
CASSSGFRLYEQYF,TGTGCCAGCAGCTCAGGGTTTCGTCTGTACGAGCAGTACTTC,TRBV6-5,few,NA,TRBJ2-7
CASSPQATGTNQPQHF,TGTGCCAGCTCACCACAAGCGACAGGGACCAATCAGCCCCAGCATTTT,TRBV18,NA,TRBD1,TRBJ1-5
CASSPGEGPEQYF,TGTGCCAGCAGCCCGGGGGAGGGCCCCGAGCAGTACTTC,TRBV7-6,few,TRBD2,TRBJ2-7
CASSIGTSSYTGQDYGYTF,TGTGCCAGTAGTATCGGGACTTCCTCTTATACGGGACAGGACTATGGCTACACCTTC,TRBV19,NA,TRBD1,TRBJ1-2
CASSANRDYTDTQYF,TGTGCCAGCAGTGCCAACCGGGACTACACAGATACGCAGTATTTT,TRBV27,NA,TRBD2,TRBJ2-3
CASSLEAGPTPYEQYF,TGTGCCAGCAGCTTAGAGGCAGGGCCTACCCCCTACGAGCAGTACTTC,TRBV7-9,many,NA,TRBJ2-7
CASSLYLTGGNEQFF,TGTGCCAGCAGTCTTTACCTTACAGGGGGCAATGAGCAGTTCTTC,TRBV11-2,NA,TRBD1,TRBJ2-1
CASSLGERETQYF,TGTGCCAGCAGCTTAGGGGAAAGGGAGACCCAGTACTTC,TRBV11-1,NA,NA,TRBJ2-5
CASSEGVKSWGTGELFF,TGTGCCAGCAGTGAGGGCGTCAAGAGCTGGGGCACCGGGGAGCTGTTTTTT,TRBV5-5,NA,NA,TRBJ2-2
CASSQDPLSPEKLFF,TGCGCCAGCAGCCAAGATCCCTTAAGCCCTGAAAAACTGTTTTTT,TRBV4-1,NA,NA,TRBJ1-4
CASSQDRTENYGYTF,TGTGCCAGCAGCCAAGATCGAACAGAGAACTATGGCTACACCTTC,TRBV4-2,NA,NA,TRBJ1-2
CASSAGPRHTQYF,TGTGCCAGCAGCGCCGGACCACGGCATACGCAGTATTTT,TRBV11-3,once,NA,TRBJ2-3
CASANQGGTKSVF,TGTGCCAGTGCCAACCAGGGGGGAACGAAATCAGTCTTC,TRBV19,NA,NA,TRBJ2-7
CASRVGGGQPQHF,TGTGCCAGCAGGGTAGGCGGGGGGCAGCCCCAGCATTTT,TRBV28,NA,NA,TRBJ1-5
CASSVASGGLTDTQYF,TGTGCCAGCAGCGTAGCGAGCGGGGGCCTCACAGATACGCAGTATTTT,TRBV9,NA,TRBD2,TRBJ2-3
CASSPPGLAQETQYF,TGTGCCAGCAGCCCCCCGGGACTAGCACAGGAGACCCAGTACTTC,TRBV3-1/TRBV3-2,NA,TRBD2,TRBJ2-5
CASSFDLAGDDEQFF,TGTGCCAGCAGCTTCGATCTAGCGGGGGACGATGAGCAGTTCTTC,TRBV7-9,once,TRBD2,TRBJ2-1
CASSLGTSGRDEQYF,TGTGCCAGCAGCTTAGGGACTAGCGGGCGGGACGAGCAGTACTTC,TRBV7-9,NA,TRBD2,TRBJ2-7
CASKPGGINSPLHF,TGTGCCAGCAAGCCAGGGGGAATTAATTCACCCCTCCACTTT,TRBV28,NA,TRBD1,TRBJ1-6
CASGGIFSNQPQHF,TGTGCCAGTGGGGGCATTTTTAGCAATCAGCCCCAGCATTTT,TRBV2,NA,NA,TRBJ1-5
CASSGGSRETQYF,TGTGCCAGCAGTGGGGGTAGCCGGGAGACCCAGTACTTC,TRBV2,NA,NA,TRBJ2-5
CASSIASGGRNEQFF,TGTGCCAGTAGTATAGCATCCGGGGGGAGGAATGAGCAGTTCTTC,TRBV19,NA,TRBD2,TRBJ2-1
CASSLLGTSDETQYF,TGCGCCAGCAGCTTGTTGGGGACTAGCGATGAGACCCAGTACTTC,TRBV5-1,NA,TRBD2,TRBJ2-5
CASSEWDRDCEKLFF,TGCGCCAGCAGTGAGTGGGACAGGGATTGCGAAAAACTGTTTTTT,TRBV10-1,NA,TRBD1,TRBJ1-4
CASSVWTGGPTEAFF,TGTGCCAGCAGCGTGTGGACAGGGGGGCCTACTGAAGCTTTCTTT,TRBV9,NA,TRBD1,TRBJ1-1